These T cell receptor beta chains were read from a single sample in a study of beta chain features in type 1 diabetes. The table came from immunoSEQ multiplex PCR; TCRdb's copy has only in-frame clones and leaves some out. The table records 300,000 to 350,000 clones, around 8.5% of them present only once. Sequencing was carried out using central memory CD4+ T cells from blood. These receptors all stem from a man between 25 and 39 years old with type 1 diabetes. CDR3s include the opening cysteine and the closing phenylalanine or tryptophan. A D gene is named only where the DNA matches it firmly. Where a row states a size, it is once, few, many or the class of an expanded clone; other rows omit it.

size: few; D: TRBD1; J: TRBJ1-6; V: TRBV27; DNA: TGTGCCAGCAGCGGGACAGACTATAATTCACCCCTCCACTTT; CDR3: CASSGTDYNSPLHF
size: -; D: -; J: TRBJ1-2; V: TRBV28; DNA: TGTGCCAGCAGCCCCGACAGGCGGCCCAATGGCTACACCTTC; CDR3: CASSPDRRPNGYTF
size: -; D: TRBD1; J: TRBJ2-5; V: TRBV7-8; DNA: TGTGCCAGCAGCTTAAGGGGGACAGGGGGATTGGAGACCCAGTACTTC; CDR3: CASSLRGTGGLETQYF
size: -; D: -; J: TRBJ1-1; V: TRBV7-9; DNA: TGTGCCAGCAGCCTACAGGGACTGGACACTGAAGCTTTCTTT; CDR3: CASSLQGLDTEAFF
size: -; D: -; J: TRBJ2-7; V: TRBV9; DNA: TGTGCCAGCAGCGTAGGAGGGATGGCCTACGAGCAGTACTTC; CDR3: CASSVGGMAYEQYF
size: -; D: TRBD2; J: TRBJ2-1; V: TRBV2; DNA: TGTGCCAGTCACGGGACTAACTTCAACAATGAGCAGTTCTTC; CDR3: CASHGTNFNNEQFF
size: few; D: -; J: TRBJ1-6; V: TRBV4-3; DNA: TGCGCCAGCAGCCAAGCCGGGGGACTCATTAATTCACCCCTCCACTTT; CDR3: CASSQAGGLINSPLHF
size: -; D: -; J: TRBJ2-7; V: TRBV27; DNA: TGTGCCAGCAGTTTACGTCACGGCGAGCAGTACTTC; CDR3: CASSLRHGEQYF
size: -; D: -; J: TRBJ1-2; V: TRBV27; DNA: TGTGCCAGCAGTCCGGCCCTAGACTATGGCTACACCTTC; CDR3: CASSPALDYGYTF
size: -; D: -; J: TRBJ1-1; V: TRBV9; DNA: TGTGCCAGCAGCATCCAAGGGACTCTAGACACTGAAGCTTTCTTT; CDR3: CASSIQGTLDTEAFF
size: many; D: -; J: TRBJ2-7; V: TRBV7-9; DNA: TGTGCCAGCAGCGCCGGAAGAGAGCAGTACTTC; CDR3: CASSAGREQYF
size: -; D: TRBD2; J: TRBJ2-5; V: TRBV5-1; DNA: TGCGCCAGCAGCTTGGAGCCTAGCGGGGGGAAGGAGACCCAGTACTTC; CDR3: CASSLEPSGGKETQYF
size: -; D: TRBD1; J: TRBJ2-6; V: TRBV2; DNA: TGTGCCAGTCGACAGGGCTCTGGGGCCAACGTCCTGACTTTC; CDR3: CASRQGSGANVLTF
size: -; D: -; J: TRBJ2-5; V: TRBV30; DNA: TGTGCCTGGAGTGAGGGGGAGACCCAGTACTTC; CDR3: CAWSEGETQYF
size: -; D: -; J: TRBJ2-5; V: TRBV10-2; DNA: TGCGCCAGCAGTGCAGGAGAGACCCAGTACTTC; CDR3: CASSAGETQYF
size: few; D: TRBD1; J: TRBJ1-5; V: TRBV10-3; DNA: TGTGCCATCAGTGAGACCGGACAGGGGAAGCAGCCCCAGCATTTT; CDR3: CAISETGQGKQPQHF
size: -; D: -; J: TRBJ1-5; V: TRBV25-1; DNA: TGTGCCAGCAGTCCTGGGTTGGATCAGCCCCAGCATTTT; CDR3: CASSPGLDQPQHF
size: few; D: -; J: TRBJ2-1; V: TRBV29-1; DNA: TGCAGCGTTGTAGCACAGCCGAACCCTAAATCCTACAATGAGCAGTTCTTC; CDR3: CSVVAQPNPKSYNEQFF
size: many; D: -; J: TRBJ1-2; V: TRBV9; DNA: TGTGCCAGCAGCGTAGCGCCCACCGTTAATGAGGGCTACACCTTC; CDR3: CASSVAPTVNEGYTF
size: -; D: -; J: TRBJ1-3; V: TRBV4-3; DNA: TGCGCCAGCCGTAAACAGGACTCTGGAAACACCATATATTTT; CDR3: CASRKQDSGNTIYF
size: few; D: -; J: TRBJ2-7; V: TRBV30; DNA: TGTGCCTGGAGGGAGGTGGGCAGCTACGAGCAGTACTTC; CDR3: CAWREVGSYEQYF
size: many; D: -; J: TRBJ2-4; V: TRBV7-2; DNA: TGTGCCAGCAGCTCAAGGATAGCCAAAAACATTCAGTACTTC; CDR3: CASSSRIAKNIQYF
size: many; D: -; J: TRBJ1-5; V: TRBV4-1; DNA: TGCGCCAGCAGCCAAGAAACGGAGCGTGAACCCCAGCATTTT; CDR3: CASSQETEREPQHF
size: -; D: -; J: TRBJ2-3; V: TRBV7-2; DNA: TGTGCCAGCACCCAGGGACGTTCCACAGATACGCAGTATTTT; CDR3: CASTQGRSTDTQYF
size: few; D: -; J: TRBJ2-1; V: TRBV23-1; DNA: TGCGCCCGACAGAGCGTCTACAATGAGCAGTTCTTC; CDR3: CARQSVYNEQFF
size: many; D: TRBD1; J: TRBJ2-1; V: TRBV10-1; DNA: TGCGCCAGCAGCAGTGACAGGGTACGTCGCAATGAGCAGTTCTTC; CDR3: CASSSDRVRRNEQFF
size: few; D: -; J: TRBJ2-5; V: TRBV6-1; DNA: TGTGCCAGCAGTGCACCGGACGGATATCAAGAGACCCAGTACTTC; CDR3: CASSAPDGYQETQYF
size: -; D: -; J: TRBJ2-3; V: TRBV19; DNA: TGTGCCAGTAGTTTATCTAGCCCTAACACAGATACGCAGTATTTT; CDR3: CASSLSSPNTDTQYF
size: many; D: -; J: TRBJ1-2; V: TRBV6-6; DNA: TGTGCCAGCAGTTACTCAGGGGACTATGGCTACACCTTC; CDR3: CASSYSGDYGYTF
size: -; D: -; J: TRBJ1-4; V: TRBV2; DNA: TGTGCCAGCAGAATCGGGAGGGAAGGTGAAAAACTGTTTTTT; CDR3: CASRIGREGEKLFF
size: -; D: -; J: TRBJ2-2; V: TRBV7-2; DNA: TGTGCCAGCAGTTGGGGCCGAACCGGGGAGCTGTTTTTT; CDR3: CASSWGRTGELFF
size: few; D: TRBD1; J: TRBJ1-1; V: TRBV28; DNA: TGTGCCAGCAGTCCAGGGACAGGTAGGACTGAAGCTTTCTTT; CDR3: CASSPGTGRTEAFF
size: many; D: TRBD1; J: TRBJ2-2; V: TRBV28; DNA: TGTGCCAGCTGGGACAGTTCCACCGGGGAGCTGTTTTTT; CDR3: CASWDSSTGELFF
size: few; D: TRBD2; J: TRBJ2-3; V: TRBV23-1; DNA: TGCGCCAGCAGTCAATCCCCCGTAGCGGGGGGGCCCCCAGATACGCAGTATTTT; CDR3: CASSQSPVAGGPPDTQYF
size: -; D: -; J: TRBJ2-5; V: TRBV7-2; DNA: TGTGCCAGCAGCTTTCGGGCAAATCAAGAGACCCAGTACTTC; CDR3: CASSFRANQETQYF
size: few; D: -; J: TRBJ2-7; V: TRBV6-5; DNA: TGTGCCAGCAGTACCCCCCGGGGCGCTCAGTACTTC; CDR3: CASSTPRGAQYF
size: few; D: -; J: TRBJ2-3; V: TRBV7-2; DNA: TGTGCCAGTTGCAACGGGGGTGCAGATACGCAGTATTTT; CDR3: CASCNGGADTQYF
size: few; D: TRBD1; J: TRBJ2-3; V: TRBV7-9; DNA: TGTGCCAGCAGCTTGACAGGGGATACGCAGTATTTT; CDR3: CASSLTGDTQYF
size: -; D: -; J: TRBJ2-5; V: TRBV29-1; DNA: TGCAGCGTTGAAAAAACAGGGCCAGAGACCCAGTACTTC; CDR3: CSVEKTGPETQYF
size: -; D: -; J: TRBJ1-4; V: TRBV5-1; DNA: TGCGCCAGCAGCTCCAGGGATGCTGGAGAAAAACTGTTTTTT; CDR3: CASSSRDAGEKLFF
size: -; D: -; J: TRBJ2-2; V: TRBV29-1; DNA: TGCAGCGTTGAAGGAATCGCGAACACCGGGGAGCTGTTTTTT; CDR3: CSVEGIANTGELFF
size: few; D: -; J: TRBJ2-7; V: TRBV5-1; DNA: TGCGCCAGCAGCTTGGTGGGGGGCTACGAGCAGTACTTC; CDR3: CASSLVGGYEQYF
size: -; D: -; J: TRBJ1-3; V: TRBV28; DNA: TGTGCCAGCAATGCCAGGGAGGCTGGAAACACCATATATTTT; CDR3: CASNAREAGNTIYF
size: few; D: TRBD2; J: TRBJ2-3; V: TRBV7-9; DNA: TGTGCCAGCAGCTTAGAAGTAGGGACTATTTATTTT; CDR3: CASSLEVGTIYF
size: few; D: -; J: TRBJ1-1; V: TRBV5-6; DNA: TGTGCCAGCAGCTTTATTTCTGGGACGGTGAACACTGAAGCTTTCTTT; CDR3: CASSFISGTVNTEAFF